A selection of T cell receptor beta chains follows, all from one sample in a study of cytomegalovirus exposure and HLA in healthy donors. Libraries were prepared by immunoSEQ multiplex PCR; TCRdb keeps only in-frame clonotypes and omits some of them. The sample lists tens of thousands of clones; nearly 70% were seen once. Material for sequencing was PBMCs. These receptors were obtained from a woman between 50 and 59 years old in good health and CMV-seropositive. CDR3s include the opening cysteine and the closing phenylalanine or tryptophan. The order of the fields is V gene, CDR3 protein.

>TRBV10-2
CASSDLDRRRTYGYTF
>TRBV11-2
CASSFGRQGTYEQYF
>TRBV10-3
CAISATGEVDIQYF
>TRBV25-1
CASSRQIQETQYF
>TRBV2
CASSLSGGLAKNIQYF
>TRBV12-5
CASGQTGDEQFF
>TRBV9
CASSRRGNEQYF
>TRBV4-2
CASSLAGQGNYGYTF
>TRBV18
CASSPPNQGDENIQYF
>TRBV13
CASTGAGGPFTTDTQYF
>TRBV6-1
CARRVSLDFSYEQYF
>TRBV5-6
CASSYLLGQGPEEQYF